One sample yielded the 12 T cell receptor beta chains listed below, sequenced in a study of blood T cells in healthy people across ages (dated by TCRdb to 2013 to 2016). Library construction relied on 5' RACE. TCRdb names Illumina HiSeq 2500 as the instrument used. A second PCR of about 7 to 12 cycles was run with a J-beta primer mix and a sample-barcoded 5' primer. TCRdb handled the public reads itself, with Q25 trimming in fastp and clone calling in MiXCR, and kept productive beta chains. Each record represents a unique CDR3 protein, reported with the most common genes and DNA among its rows. Across this sample there are about 1.5 million distinct CDR3 sequences, with roughly two fifths seen only once. The ten largest clones add up to roughly 3.7% of the sample. Material for sequencing was blood. The receptors were gathered from a young woman in good health.

This clonotype was seen only a few times. The rearrangement links TRBV24-1 to TRBJ1-5; no definite D call. CDR1 is KGHDR, CDR2 SFDVKD, per germline. The CDR3 is made up of 16 amino acids. Trimming stripped 2 bases from V and 1 base from J, with 11 bases between. This chain's CDR3 is CATSDSTGRSNQPQHF. For the CDR3, the DNA is TGTGCCACCAGTGATTCGACCGGACGGAGCAATCAGCCCCAGCATTTT.

The chain has TRBV3-1 and TRBJ2-5; 8 bases line up with TRBD2. Germline lookup yields CDR1 LGHDT and CDR2 YNNKEL (reference sequence). Trimming removed 7 bases from V and 11 bases from J; junction bases left unmatched: 18. This CDR3 is built from 15 residues. CDR3 residues: CASTGLGAGGNEQYF. The CDR3 DNA sequence: TGTGCCAGCACCGGATTGGGGGCGGGAGGTAATGAGCAGTACTTC.

The chain recombines TRBV6-5 with TRBJ2-4; TRBD1 aligns across 9 bases. The CDR3 totals 15 residues. V gave up 4 bases and J gave up 5 bases; unmatched junction bases: 6. CDR1 and CDR2 from the germline V gene are MNHEY and SVGAGI. The CDR3 nucleotides are TGTGCCAGCAGTTCCCCGGGACAGGGTCAAAACATTCAGTACTTC. Amino acids: CASSSPGQGQNIQYF.

There are a few counts of this clonotype. This chain connects TRBV10-2 to TRBJ2-3; D unclear. V was trimmed by 1 base and J by 6 bases, leaving 2 bases between them. The CDR3 is made up of 11 amino acids. The germline CDR1 and CDR2 sequences are WSHSY and SAAADI. The CDR3 sequence is CASSELDTQYF. As DNA, the CDR3 is TGCGCCAGCAGTGAGTTGGATACGCAGTATTTT.

The V gene is TRBV27, the J gene TRBJ2-1; 7 bases line up with TRBD2. Per the germline V gene, CDR1 is MNHEY and CDR2 is SMNVEV (reference sequence). The CDR3 totals 13 residues. Losses at the gene ends were 10 bases for V and 0 bases for J; bases not matched to a gene: 3. DNA for the CDR3: TGTGCCACCCGGGACTACTCCTACAATGAGCAGTTCTTC. It translates to CATRDYSYNEQFF.

The chain links TRBV20-1 to TRBJ2-5; no definite D call. The J call may be in error: the DNA end matches TRBJ2-7 better. This CDR3 has 13 amino acids. Germline V gene sequence: CDR1 DFQATT, CDR2 SNEGSKA (reference sequence). CDR3 residues: CSARTGENYEQYF. CDR3 in DNA: TGCAGTGCTCGGACGGGCGAGAACTACGAGCAGTACTTC.

The rearrangement joins TRBV7-9 to TRBJ1-4; D perhaps matches TRBD1 (6 bases). Trimming stripped 4 bases from V and 0 bases from J, with 15 bases between. Germline lookup yields CDR1 SEHNR and CDR2 FQNEAQ (reference sequence). This CDR3 has 17 amino acids. The CDR3 DNA follows: TGTGCCAGCAGCTCACCGGGGGCCCCTGCAACTAATGAAAAACTGTTTTTT. Translated: CASSSPGAPATNEKLFF.

The sample holds many counts of this clonotype. The chain has TRBV20-1 and TRBJ1-3, with D unclear. Looked up from germline, CDR1 is DFQATT and CDR2 is SNEGSKA (reference sequence). Trimming took 6 bases from V and 0 from J, leaving 15 bases between them. The CDR3 is made up of 15 amino acids. The CDR3 nucleotides read TGCAGTGCCACTGGGCCGGAGGGCTCTGGAAACACCATATATTTT. As protein: CSATGPEGSGNTIYF.

Details on this clonotype: The junction shows a germline mismatch at one end, possibly a read error. The chain recombines TRBV15 with TRBJ1-2; weak D call: TRBD1 (5 bases). This CDR3 is 14 amino acids long. Germline CDR1 reads LNHNV; CDR2 reads YYDKDF (reference sequence). CDR3 bases: TGTGCCACCAGCAGAGGTCCAGGGATCTATGGCCACACCTTC. It translates to CATSRGPGIYGHTF.

The chain combines TRBV7-2 with TRBJ2-3; 7 bases match TRBD1. V trimming: 1 base; J trimming: 4 bases; junction bases outside the gene matches: 11. The length of the CDR3 is 17 residues. CDR1 is SGHTA, CDR2 FQGNSA, per germline. The DNA for the CDR3 is TGTGCCAGCAGCTTAGAAGGCACAGGGGTAGTCGCAGATACGCAGTATTTT. Its protein is CASSLEGTGVVADTQYF.

This clonotype was recorded a few times. The V gene is TRBV2, the J gene TRBJ2-1; 9 bases align to TRBD2. Per germline, CDR1 SNHLY and CDR2 FYNNEI. The length of the CDR3 is 16 residues. With V trimmed by 2 bases and J by 3 bases, 5 bases remained unmatched. The DNA for the CDR3 is TGTGCCAGCAGTGAATCGACAGCGGGGGGCTACAATGAGCAGTTCTTC. Translating it yields CASSESTAGGYNEQFF. The full variable domain, rest sourced from reference TRBV2 and TRBJ2-1, is EPEVTQTPSHQVTQMGQEVILRCVPISNHLYFYWYRQILGQKVEFLVSFYNNEISEKSEIFDDQFSVERPDGSNFTLKIRSTKLEDSAMYFCASSESTAGGYNEQFFGPGTRLTVL.

This clonotype was recorded many times. A junction end diverges from the germline sequence, so it may reflect a read error. The CDR3 DNA reads as TGCGCCAGCAGCGCAACTAGCGGGGCTTACGAGCAGTACTTC. As protein: CASSATSGAYEQYF. The gene calls are TRBV7-2 and TRBJ2-7; 10 nucleotides line up with TRBD2. The germline CDR1 and CDR2 sequences are SGHTA and FQGNSA. The CDR3 covers 14 residues.